The entry that follows covers one TCR beta chain sequence. This sample stems from a study of shared T cell receptors in the human thymus. Data came from immunoSEQ multiplex PCR; TCRdb stores just in-frame clones and leaves some out. The table includes about 660,000 clones, more than 75% detected once. These records were also assigned to another study, of human thymus T cells. That investigation notes: The thymus was resected at corrective cardiac surgery. Thymic and blood repertoires appeared to display a bias in their usage of V and J genes. Highly overlapping thymic repertoires among unrelated individuals were reported in related research.

Sequences were obtained from thymocytes. This receptor was obtained from a boy less than two years old with a congenital heart defect.

DNA for the CDR3: TGTGCCAGCAGCACCCCCTTTACAGATGACTATGGCTACACCTTC. Translating gives CASSTPFTDDYGYTF. The gene calls are TRBV9 and TRBJ1-2; D call uncertain. The CDR3 covers 15 residues. The germline V gene encodes CDR1 SGDLS and CDR2 YYNGEE. The V and J ends lost 4 bases and 3 bases respectively, with 16 bases between them.